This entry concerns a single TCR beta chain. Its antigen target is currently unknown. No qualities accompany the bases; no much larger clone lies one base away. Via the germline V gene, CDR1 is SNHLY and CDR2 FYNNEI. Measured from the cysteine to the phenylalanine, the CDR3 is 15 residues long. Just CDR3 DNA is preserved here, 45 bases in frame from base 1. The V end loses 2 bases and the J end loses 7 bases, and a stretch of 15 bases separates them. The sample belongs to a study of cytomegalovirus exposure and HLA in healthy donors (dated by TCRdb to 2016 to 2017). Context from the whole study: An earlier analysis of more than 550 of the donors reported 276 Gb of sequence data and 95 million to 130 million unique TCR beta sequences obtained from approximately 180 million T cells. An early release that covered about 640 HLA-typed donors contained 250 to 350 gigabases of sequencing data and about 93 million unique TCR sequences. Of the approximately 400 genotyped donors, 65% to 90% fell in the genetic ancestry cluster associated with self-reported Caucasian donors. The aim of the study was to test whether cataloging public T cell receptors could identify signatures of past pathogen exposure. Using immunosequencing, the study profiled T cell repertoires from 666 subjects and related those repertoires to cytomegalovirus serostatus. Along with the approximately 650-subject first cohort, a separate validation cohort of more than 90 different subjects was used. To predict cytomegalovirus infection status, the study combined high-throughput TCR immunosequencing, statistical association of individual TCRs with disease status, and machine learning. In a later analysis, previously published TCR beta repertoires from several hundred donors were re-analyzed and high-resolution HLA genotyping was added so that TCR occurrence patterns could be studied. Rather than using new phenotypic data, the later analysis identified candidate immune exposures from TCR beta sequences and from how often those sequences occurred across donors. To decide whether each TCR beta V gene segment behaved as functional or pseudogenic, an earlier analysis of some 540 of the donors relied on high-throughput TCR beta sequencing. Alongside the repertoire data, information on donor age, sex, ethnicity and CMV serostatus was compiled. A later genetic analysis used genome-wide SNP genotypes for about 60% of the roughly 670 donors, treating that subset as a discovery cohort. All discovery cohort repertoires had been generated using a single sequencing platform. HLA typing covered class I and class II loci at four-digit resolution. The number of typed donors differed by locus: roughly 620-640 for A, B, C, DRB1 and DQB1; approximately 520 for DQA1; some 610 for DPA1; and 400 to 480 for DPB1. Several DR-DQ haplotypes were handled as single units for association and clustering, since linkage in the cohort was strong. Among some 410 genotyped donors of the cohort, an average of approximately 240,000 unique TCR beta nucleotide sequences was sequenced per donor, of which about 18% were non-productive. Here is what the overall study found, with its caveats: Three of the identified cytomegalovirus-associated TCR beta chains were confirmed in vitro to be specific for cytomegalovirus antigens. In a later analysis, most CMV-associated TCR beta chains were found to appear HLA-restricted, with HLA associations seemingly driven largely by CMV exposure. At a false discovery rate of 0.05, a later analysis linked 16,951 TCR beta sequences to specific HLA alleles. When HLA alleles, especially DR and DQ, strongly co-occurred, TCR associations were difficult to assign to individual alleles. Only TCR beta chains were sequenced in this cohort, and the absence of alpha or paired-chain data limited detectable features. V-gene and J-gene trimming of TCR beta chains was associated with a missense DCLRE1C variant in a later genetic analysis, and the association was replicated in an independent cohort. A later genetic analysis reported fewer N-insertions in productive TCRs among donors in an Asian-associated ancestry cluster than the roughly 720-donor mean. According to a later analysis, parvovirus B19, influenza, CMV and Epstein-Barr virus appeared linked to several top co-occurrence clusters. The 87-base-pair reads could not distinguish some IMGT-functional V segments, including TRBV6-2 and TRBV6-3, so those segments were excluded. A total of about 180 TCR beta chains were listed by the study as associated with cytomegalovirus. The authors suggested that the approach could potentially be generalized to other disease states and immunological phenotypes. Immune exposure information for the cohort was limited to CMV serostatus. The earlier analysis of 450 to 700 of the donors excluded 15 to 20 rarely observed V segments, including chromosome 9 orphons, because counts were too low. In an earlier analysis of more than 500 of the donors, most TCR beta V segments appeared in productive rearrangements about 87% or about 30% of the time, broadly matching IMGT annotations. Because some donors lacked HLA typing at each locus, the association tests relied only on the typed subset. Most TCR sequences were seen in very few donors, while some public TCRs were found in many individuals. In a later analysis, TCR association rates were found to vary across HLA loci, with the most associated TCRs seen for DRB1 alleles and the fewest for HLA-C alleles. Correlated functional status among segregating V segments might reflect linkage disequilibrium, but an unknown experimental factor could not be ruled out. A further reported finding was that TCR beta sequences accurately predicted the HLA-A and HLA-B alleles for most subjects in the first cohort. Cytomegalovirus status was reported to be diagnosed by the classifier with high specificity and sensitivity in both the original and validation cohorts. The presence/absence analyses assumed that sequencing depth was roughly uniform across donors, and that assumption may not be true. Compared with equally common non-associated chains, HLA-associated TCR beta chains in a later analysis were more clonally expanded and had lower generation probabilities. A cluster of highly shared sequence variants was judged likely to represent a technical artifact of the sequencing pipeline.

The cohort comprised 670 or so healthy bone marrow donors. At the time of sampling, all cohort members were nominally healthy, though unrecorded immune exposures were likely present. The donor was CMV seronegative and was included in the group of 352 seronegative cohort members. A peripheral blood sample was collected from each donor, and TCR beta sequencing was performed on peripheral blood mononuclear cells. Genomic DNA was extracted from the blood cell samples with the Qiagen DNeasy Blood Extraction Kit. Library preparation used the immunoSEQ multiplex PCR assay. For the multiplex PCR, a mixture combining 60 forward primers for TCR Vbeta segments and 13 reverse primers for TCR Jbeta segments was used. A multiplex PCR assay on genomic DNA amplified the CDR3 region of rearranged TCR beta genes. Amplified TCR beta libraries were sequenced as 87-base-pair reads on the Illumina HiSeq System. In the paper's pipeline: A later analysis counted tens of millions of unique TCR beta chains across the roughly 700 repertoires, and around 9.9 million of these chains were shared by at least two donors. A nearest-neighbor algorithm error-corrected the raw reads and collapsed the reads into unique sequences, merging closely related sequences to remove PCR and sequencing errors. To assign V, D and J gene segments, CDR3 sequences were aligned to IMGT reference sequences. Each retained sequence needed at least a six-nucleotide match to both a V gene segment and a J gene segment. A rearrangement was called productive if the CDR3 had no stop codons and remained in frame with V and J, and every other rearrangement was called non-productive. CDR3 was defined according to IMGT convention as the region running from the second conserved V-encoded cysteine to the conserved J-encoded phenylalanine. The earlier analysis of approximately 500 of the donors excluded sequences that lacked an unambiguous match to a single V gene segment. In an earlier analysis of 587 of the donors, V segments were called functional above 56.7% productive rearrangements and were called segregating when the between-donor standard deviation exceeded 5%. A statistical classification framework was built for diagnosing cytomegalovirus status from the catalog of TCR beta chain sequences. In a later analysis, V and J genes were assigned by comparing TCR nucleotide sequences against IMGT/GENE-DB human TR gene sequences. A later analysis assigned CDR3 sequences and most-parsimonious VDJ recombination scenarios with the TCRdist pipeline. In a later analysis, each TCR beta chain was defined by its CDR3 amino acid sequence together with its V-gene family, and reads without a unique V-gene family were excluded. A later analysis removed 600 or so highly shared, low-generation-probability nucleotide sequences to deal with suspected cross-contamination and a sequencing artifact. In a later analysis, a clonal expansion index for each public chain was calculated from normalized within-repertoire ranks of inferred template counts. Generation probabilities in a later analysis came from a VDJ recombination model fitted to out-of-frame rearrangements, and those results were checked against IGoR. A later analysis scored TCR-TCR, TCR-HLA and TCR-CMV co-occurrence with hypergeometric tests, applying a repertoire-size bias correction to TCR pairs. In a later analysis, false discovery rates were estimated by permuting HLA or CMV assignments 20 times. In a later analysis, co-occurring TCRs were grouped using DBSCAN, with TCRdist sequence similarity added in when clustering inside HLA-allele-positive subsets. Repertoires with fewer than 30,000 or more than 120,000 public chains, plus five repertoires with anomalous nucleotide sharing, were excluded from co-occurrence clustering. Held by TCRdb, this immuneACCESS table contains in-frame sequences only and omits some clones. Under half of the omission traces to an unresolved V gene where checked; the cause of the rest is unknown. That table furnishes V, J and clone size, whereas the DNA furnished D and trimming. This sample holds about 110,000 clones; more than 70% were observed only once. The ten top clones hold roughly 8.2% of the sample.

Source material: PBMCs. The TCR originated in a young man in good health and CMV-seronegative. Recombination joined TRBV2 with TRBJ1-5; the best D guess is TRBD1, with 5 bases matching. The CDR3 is CASSESRGSGQPQHF. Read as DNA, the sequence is TGTGCCAGCAGTGAATCAAGGGGCTCTGGACAGCCCCAGCATTTT.